Sequencing of this T cell receptor beta chain was carried out in a study of T cells in Graves' hyperthyroidism and ophthalmopathy. Amplification yielded TCR beta CDR3 regions, with RNA transcripts as the source. With the HTBI primer set, the TCR CDR3 went through a first round of RT-PCR. Each CDR3 protein is one row after TCRdb ran MiXCR on the multiplex PCR reads. This sample carries over 300,000 distinct CDR3 sequences, 11% to 15% of them seen once, and the ten largest clones take approximately 11%. Hyperthyroidism in the patients, aged 18 to 65, was newly diagnosed and under 2 months in duration. Extraction of PBMCs used under 13 ml of fresh peripheral blood. The clonotype was recovered from a woman in her fifties or sixties with Graves' hyperthyroidism. Material: blood.

CDR3 amino acids: CASSLDRADGELFF. The CDR3 DNA sequence: TGCGCCAGCAGCTTGGACAGGGCGGACGGGGAGCTGTTTTTT. The rearrangement uses TRBV5-1 and TRBJ2-2, with D perhaps TRBD1 (6 bases). CDR3 length equals 14 residues. CDR1 and CDR2 from the germline V gene are SGHRS and YFSETQ. Trimming took off 0 bases at V and 7 bases at J, with 10 bases between the two ends.